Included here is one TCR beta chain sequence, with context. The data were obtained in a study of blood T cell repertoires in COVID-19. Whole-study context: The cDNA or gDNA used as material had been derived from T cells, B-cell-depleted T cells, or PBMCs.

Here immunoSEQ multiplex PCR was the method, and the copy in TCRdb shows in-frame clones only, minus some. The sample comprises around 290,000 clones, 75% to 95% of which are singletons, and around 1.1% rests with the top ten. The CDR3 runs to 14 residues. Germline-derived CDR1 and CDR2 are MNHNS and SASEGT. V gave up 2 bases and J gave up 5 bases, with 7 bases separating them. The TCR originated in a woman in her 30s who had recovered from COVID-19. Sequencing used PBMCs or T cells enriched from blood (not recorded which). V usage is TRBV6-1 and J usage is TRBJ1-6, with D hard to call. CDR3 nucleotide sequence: TGTGCCAGCAGTGAAACTGTGAATAATTCACCCCTCCACTTT. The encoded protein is CASSETVNNSPLHF.